This T cell receptor beta chain stems from a study of blood T cell repertoires in COVID-19. Across the whole study: Donors in the United States, Italy and Spain gave samples during acute or convalescent COVID-19. From T cells, B-cell-depleted T cells, or PBMCs came the material, which was cDNA or gDNA.

TCRdb keeps only in-frame clones here, not all; method: immunoSEQ multiplex PCR. This sample has fewer than 500,000 clones; around 89% occur once, and the top ten carry roughly 1.1%. The participants were between roughly 18 and 100 years old and came from 24 US areas. The recovered donors of Cohort 3 showed two negative PCRs, clearance, or symptom resolution. Germline trimming cut 1 base from V and 5 bases from J; bases unmatched to any gene: 8. Looked up from germline, CDR1 is SEHNR and CDR2 is FQNEAQ (reference sequence). This CDR3 has 15 amino acids. The V call is TRBV7-9, the J call TRBJ2-7; 7 bases map to TRBD1. The receptor was derived from a young man who had recovered from COVID-19. The sample taken for sequencing was PBMCs or T cells enriched from blood (not recorded which). This chain's CDR3 is CASSLGQGIYDEQYF. The CDR3 coding sequence is TGTGCCAGCAGCTTAGGACAGGGAATCTACGACGAGCAGTACTTC.